One sample yielded the 24 T cell receptor beta chains listed below, sequenced in a study of blood T cell repertoires in COVID-19. Measured with immunoSEQ multiplex PCR; TCRdb has only the in-frame clones, and not every one. The sample includes about 80,000 clones, 60% to 85% of them seen just once. Sequencing was performed on peripheral blood. The source of these receptors is a human donor in a cohort sampled during active COVID-19.

The CDR3 is CASSLLAGNSYEQYF. In nucleotides, the CDR3 is TGTGCCAGCAGCTTACTAGCGGGTAACTCCTACGAGCAGTACTTC. The chain has TRBV5-6 and TRBJ2-7; 9 nucleotides agree with TRBD2. The germline gives CDR1 SGHDT, CDR2 YYEEEE. The CDR3 runs to 15 residues. The V gene end was trimmed by 2 bases and the J gene end by 0 bases; junction bases not matched to a gene: 3.

J is TRBJ2-7 and V is TRBV6-6; no firm D call. V shed 5 bases and J shed 0 bases, with 11 bases lying between them. Germline V gives CDR1 MNHNY, CDR2 SVGAGI (reference sequence). The CDR3 is made up of 14 amino acids. The CDR3 is CASSVASSSYEQYV. DNA of the CDR3: TGTGCCAGCAGTGTCGCCTCGAGCTCCTACGAGCAGTACGTC.

The chain links TRBV19 to TRBJ1-5; 8 bases match TRBD1. Per germline, CDR1 LNHDA and CDR2 SQIVND (reference sequence). With 9 bases clipped from V and 4 bases from J, the junction kept 11 bases outside the gene matches. The CDR3 is 15 amino acids. The CDR3 coding sequence is TGTGCCAGCAGAACCGGGACAGGCCGGAATCAGCCCCAGCATTTT. This gives the protein CASRTGTGRNQPQHF.

The chain joins TRBV6-5 to TRBJ1-2; D gene uncertain. CDR1 and CDR2 (germline): MNHEY, SVGAGI. The CDR3 totals 14 residues. V was pared by 4 bases and J by 4 bases, with 13 bases between. CDR3 in amino acids: CASSSQPGIYGYTF. DNA for the CDR3: TGTGCCAGCAGTTCCCAGCCAGGAATCTATGGCTACACCTTC.

The chain couples TRBV9 to TRBJ2-1, with TRBD2 identical over 8 bases. This CDR3 spans 15 amino acids. Germline CDR1 SGDLS, CDR2 YYNGEE. V was clipped by 4 bases and J by 4 bases; unmatched bases: 7. This chain's CDR3 is CASSPGLAEYNEQFF. The DNA for the CDR3 is TGTGCCAGCAGCCCCGGACTAGCAGAGTACAATGAGCAGTTCTTC. Full variable domain (rest looked up from reference TRBV9 and TRBJ2-1): DSGVTQTPKHLITATGQRVTLRCSPRSGDLSVYWYQQSLDQGLQFLIQYYNGEERAKGNILERFSAQQFPDLHSELNLSSLELGDSALYFCASSPGLAEYNEQFFGPGTRLTVL.

The chain employs TRBV28 and TRBJ1-2, with TRBD1 identical over 8 bases. V shed 5 bases, J shed 5 bases, and the junction held 13 bases outside the gene matches. Germline assignment: CDR1 MDHEN and CDR2 SYDVKM. The CDR3 is 16 amino acids. CDR3 sequence reads: CASSGTGEYAVYGYTF. The CDR3 coding sequence is TGTGCCAGCAGTGGGACAGGCGAATACGCCGTTTATGGCTACACCTTC.

A note on this clone: In the same sample, other DNA sequences code for this CDR3. The CDR3 is CASSLSDEQYF. CDR3 DNA: TGTGCCAGCAGTTTATCGGACGAGCAGTACTTC. This chain uses TRBV28 with TRBJ2-7, with D unclear. Deletions cut 1 base from V and 5 bases from J, with 3 bases between. The germline V gene encodes CDR1 MDHEN and CDR2 SYDVKM. The CDR3 spans 11 residues.

The chain joins TRBV19 to TRBJ1-1; D remains unclear. The CDR3 loop spans 13 amino acids. CDR1 is LNHDA and CDR2 is SQIVND in the germline V gene (reference sequence). V gave up 5 bases and J gave up 1 base, with 8 bases separating them. The CDR3 sequence is CASSARENTEAFF. Here the CDR3 DNA reads TGTGCCAGTAGTGCCCGAGAGAACACTGAAGCTTTCTTT.

This chain's CDR3 is CASSQEASAAPYEQYF. As DNA, the CDR3 is TGTGCCAGCAGCCAAGAGGCTAGCGCGGCCCCCTACGAGCAGTACTTC. The chain is built from TRBV3-1 (or the pseudogene TRBV3-2) and TRBJ2-7; D is possibly TRBD2 (6 bases). V was clipped by 0 bases and J by 2 bases, with 14 bases between them. In germline, CDR1 is LGHDT, CDR2 YNNKEL (reference sequence). This CDR3 comprises 16 residues.

This clone was recorded only once. V usage is TRBV15 and J usage is TRBJ2-1, with a weak D call TRBD2 (5 bases). This CDR3 spans 14 amino acids. CDR1 LNHNV and CDR2 YYDKDF come from the germline V gene (reference sequence). V lost 6 bases, J lost 0 bases, and 9 bases lay in between. Written as DNA, the CDR3 is TGTGCCACCAGTGGACTTCCCTCCTACAATGAGCAGTTCTTC. Encoded protein: CATSGLPSYNEQFF.

The chain combines TRBV9 with TRBJ2-2; 8 positions agree with TRBD1. The germline V gene has CDR1 SGDLS and CDR2 YYNGEE. V shed 4 bases, J shed 1 base, and the junction held 18 bases outside the gene matches. The CDR3 length is 20 residues. CDR3 sequence reads: CASSHPSVHQGAQNTGELFF. DNA of the CDR3: TGTGCCAGCAGCCACCCTTCAGTTCATCAGGGGGCTCAGAACACCGGGGAGCTGTTTTTT.

This clone was seen many times. The chain links TRBV12-3 or TRBV12-4 to TRBJ1-1; 7 positions agree with TRBD1. With 1 base clipped from V and 9 bases from J, the junction kept 5 bases outside the gene matches. This CDR3 has 13 residues. DNA of the CDR3: TGTGCCAGCAGTTTAGACAGGGGCGCCCAAGCTTTCTTT. It encodes CASSLDRGAQAFF.

The chain combines TRBV5-1 with TRBJ1-4, with 7 nucleotides matching TRBD1. The CDR3 consists of 20 residues. J lost 3 bases, V lost 0 bases, and 17 bases had no gene match. Germline V gene lookup returns CDR1 SGHRS and CDR2 YFSETQ. This CDR3 is CASSLGPGPGQSPSNEKLFF. The CDR3 region has the DNA TGCGCCAGCAGCTTGGGTCCGGGTCCGGGACAGAGCCCTTCTAATGAAAAACTGTTTTTT. Drawing the rest from reference TRBV5-1 and TRBJ1-4, the complete variable domain is KAGVTQTPRYLIKTRGQQVTLSCSPISGHRSVSWYQQTPGQGLQFLFEYFSETQRNKGNFPGRFSGRQFSNSRSEMNVSTLELGDSALYLCASSLGPGPGQSPSNEKLFFGSGTQLSVL.

The chain couples TRBV18 to TRBJ1-1; the D is unclear. The CDR3 sequence is 13 residues long. From germline, CDR1 is KGHSH and CDR2 LQKENI. Trimming shortened V by 0 bases and J by 7 bases, and 9 bases separated the two germline ends. The CDR3 coding sequence is TGTGCCAGCTCACCACCGCGGCTGAATGAAGCTTTCTTT. It encodes CASSPPRLNEAFF.

J is TRBJ1-1 and V is TRBV10-1; possibly TRBD1 for D (6 bases). The CDR3 is 14 residues long. Per the germline V gene, CDR1 is WNHNN and CDR2 is SYGVQD (reference sequence). V was shortened by 8 bases and J by 1 base, with 14 bases between the two germline ends. CDR3 in amino acids: CASHGQRSNTEAFF. The CDR3 DNA reads TGCGCCAGCCATGGACAGAGATCGAACACTGAAGCTTTCTTT.

The rearrangement uses TRBV23-1 and TRBJ1-2, with no clear D. TRBV23-1 is an ORF; its function is uncertain. The CDR3 has 21 amino acids. Trimming pared 0 bases from V and 4 bases from J, leaving 30 bases between. CDR3: CASSQSGGGWGSDGRGYGYTF. The CDR3 region has the DNA TGCGCCAGCAGTCAATCGGGAGGAGGGTGGGGATCAGACGGTCGGGGCTATGGCTACACCTTC.

The V call is TRBV7-2, the J call TRBJ1-3; D is undetermined. CDR3 length equals 14 residues. V dropped 1 base and J dropped 8 bases, with 12 bases sitting between them. Germline loops: CDR1 SGHTA, CDR2 FQGNSA. CDR3 region: CASSLVSWADTIYF. The CDR3 DNA follows: TGTGCCAGCAGCTTAGTTTCGTGGGCAGACACCATATATTTT.

This clone was seen a handful of times. The chain uses TRBV19 and TRBJ1-6; maybe TRBD1 (5 bases). Trimming pared 3 bases from V and 11 bases from J, leaving 14 bases between. The CDR3 runs 14 residues. Per germline, CDR1 LNHDA and CDR2 SQIVND (reference sequence). CDR3 sequence reads: CASSIQPGLPPLHF. The CDR3 DNA sequence: TGTGCCAGTAGTATCCAACCGGGACTTCCACCCCTCCACTTT.

The chain carries TRBV10-3 and TRBJ2-2, with D tentatively TRBD2 (5 bases). V lost 0 bases to trimming and J lost 4 bases, with 15 bases between them. The CDR3 sequence is 17 residues long. Germline CDR1 ENHRY, CDR2 SYGVKD. In DNA, the CDR3 is TGTGCCATCAGTGAGTCCACCTTTCAACGGGGCACCGGGGAGCTGTTTTTT. Its translation is CAISESTFQRGTGELFF.

The CDR3 DNA sequence: TGTGCCAGTAGTATGTTCCTAGCGGGGTCCTACAATGAGCAGTTCTTC. Protein: CASSMFLAGSYNEQFF. This sequence joins TRBV19 and TRBJ2-1; 9 nucleotides align to TRBD2. This CDR3 is 16 amino acids long. Germline CDR1 is LNHDA and CDR2 is SQIVND (reference sequence). V dropped 3 bases and J dropped 1; count of bases not matched to a gene: 4.

The gene calls are TRBV5-1 and TRBJ2-5, with D possibly TRBD1 on 6 matching bases. Germline CDR1 reads SGHRS; CDR2 reads YFSETQ. This CDR3 region has 15 residues. Trimming shortened V by 4 bases and J by 0 bases, and 13 bases separated the two germline ends. DNA for the CDR3: TGCGCCAGCAGCAAGACAGGAAACGACCAAGAGACCCAGTACTTC. Translated: CASSKTGNDQETQYF.

This clone was counted ten times or more. The chain couples TRBV15 to TRBJ2-2, with 9 bases aligning to TRBD1. The trim removed 5 bases at V and 5 bases at J, leaving 9 bases unmatched. Germline CDR1 and CDR2: LNHNV and YYDKDF (reference sequence). The CDR3 spans 16 residues. Written as DNA, the CDR3 is TGTGCCACCAGCCTAGACCGGACAGGGGAGACCGGGGAGCTGTTTTTT. Residues: CATSLDRTGETGELFF.

V and J are TRBV10-3 and TRBJ2-7, with D maybe TRBD1 (6 bases). V dropped 11 bases and J dropped 2 bases, with 16 bases sitting between them. Germline V CDR1 and CDR2: ENHRY, SYGVKD. The CDR3 consists of 13 residues. The CDR3 DNA reads TGTGCCTCCACAGCAGGGGCCACCTACGAGCAGTACTTC. Translated, it gives CASTAGATYEQYF.

The chain joins TRBV11-2 to TRBJ1-1; D may be TRBD1 (6 bases). Trimming cost V 4 bases and J 1 base, with 7 bases left between them. Germline CDR1 reads SGHAT; CDR2 reads FQNNGV. The CDR3 runs 13 residues. This CDR3 reads CASSSDRNTEAFF. The CDR3 coding sequence is TGTGCCAGCAGCTCGGACAGGAACACTGAAGCTTTCTTT.